The sequence of this T cell receptor beta chain was determined in a study of blood T cell repertoires in COVID-19 (dated by TCRdb to about 2020). With respect to the entire study: Samples from collaborators originated in the United States, Italy and Spain and spanned both the acute and convalescent phases of COVID-19. The prospective study material was composed of cDNA or gDNA derived from T cells, B-cell-depleted T cells, or PBMCs. Deeply sampled blood TCRbeta repertoires from subjects exposed to, actively infected with, or recovered from COVID-19 were included in the dataset. The repertoires were made available in a free public database intended to serve as a resource for research on the immune response to SARS-CoV-2. The samples were drawn from two sources: the first 160 participants of the ongoing ImmuneRACE study, and 1,254 subjects contributed by 6 global collaborators. The sample metadata nearly always contained a de-identified subject ID, COVID-19 status, age in years and sex. HLA class I and class II types, where available, came from metadata supplied by the sample provider rather than from assay-based typing.

Beyond this particular receptor, the publication reports: The amount of clinical and demographic metadata varied by source and participant and was provided uncurated.

Collaborating institutions collected whole blood in K2EDTA tubes following their own protocols. For TCRbeta analysis, collaborators shipped samples as frozen whole blood, isolated PBMCs, or DNA extracted from either of those sample types. About this clone: The antigen it recognizes is unknown. There are no base qualities to consult, and no much larger clone falls within one base.

The immunoSEQ Assay, a bias-controlled multiplex PCR, was used to amplify TCRbeta CDR3 regions from genomic DNA. As for how the authors treated the data: The number of nucleated cells in each sample was estimated from the amplification of reference gene primers within the assay. To quantify the absolute abundance of each unique TCRbeta CDR3 rearrangement, sequence reads were collapsed and filtered. For each sample, productive Simpson clonality was calculated as the square root of Simpson's diversity index across productive rearrangements. Entries here come from immuneACCESS through TCRdb and include only in-frame sequences with V and J called. Some clones fail to appear in such tables; in the studies checked, an unresolved V gene covers under half of the shortfall, and the cause of the remainder is unknown. V and J calls and clone size are as listed in that table; D and trimming were resolved from the DNA. This sample lists about 120,000 clones; 72% were detected once. In total, the top ten clones hold 6.5% to 8.5% of the sample.

The CDR3 covers 11 residues, taking in both the cysteine and the phenylalanine. The CDR3 DNA has 33 bases and is translated from base 1. V is reduced by 3 bases and J by 8 bases, leaving a spacing of 10 bases between them. Reading the germline V gene (reference sequence) gives CDR1 DFQATT and CDR2 SNEGSKA. The TCR originated in an older woman with acute or convalescent COVID-19. The rearranged chain carries TRBV20-1 and TRBJ1-1, with the D gene too uncertain to name. The source material was peripheral blood. In nucleotides, the sequence is TGCAGTGCTAGTGCTAACTTCGAAGCTTTCTTT. Protein translation: CSASANFEAFF.